Presented here are 3 T cell receptor beta chains from one specimen sequenced in a study of graft-versus-host responses after intestinal transplantation. Measured with immunoSEQ multiplex PCR; TCRdb has only the in-frame clones, and not every one. Among 80,000 or so clones, 92% were seen once, and the ten largest hold roughly 0.72%. Source: PBMCs, taken 98 days after intestinal transplantation. These TCRs come from a human patient who received an intestinal transplant, so some T cells may come from the graft donor.

The chain has TRBV19 and TRBJ1-5, with 9 positions matching TRBD1. This CDR3 is 15 amino acids long. The J segment lost 2 bases and the V segment lost 6 bases, leaving 5 bases of the junction unmatched. Per the germline V gene, CDR1 is LNHDA and CDR2 is SQIVND (reference sequence). The CDR3 DNA sequence: TGTGCCAGTAGGTCGGGACAGGGAGGCAATCAGCCCCAGCATTTT. Protein sequence: CASRSGQGGNQPQHF.

V is TRBV2 and J is TRBJ1-5, with D possibly matching TRBD1 (5 bases). CDR3 length equals 16 residues. V lost 2 bases to trimming and J lost 2 bases, with 13 bases between them. Germline V CDR1 and CDR2: SNHLY, FYNNEI. CDR3 region: CASSESGRAGNQPQHF. The CDR3, as DNA: TGTGCCAGCAGTGAATCAGGGAGGGCGGGCAATCAGCCCCAGCATTTT.

The chain is built from TRBV5-4 and TRBJ1-2; D gene unclear. CDR3 length: 14 residues. The V end was cut by 4 bases, the J end by 6 bases, with 16 bases between. Germline V gives CDR1 SGHNT, CDR2 YYREEE (reference sequence). CDR3 DNA: TGTGCCAGCAGCCAAGAATTCCTGGAGGATGGCTACACCTTC. Its translation is CASSQEFLEDGYTF.